This entry is about one TCR beta chain. In the source study's methods: Using reference gene primer amplification, nucleated cell counts were estimated. Sequenced by immunoSEQ multiplex PCR; TCRdb stores in-frame clones only, minus some. The V and J calls and clone size are taken from that table; D and trimming were inferred from the DNA. The data show some 250,000 clones, with approximately 91% seen just once and roughly 2.1% held by the top ten. The V and J ends lost 5 bases and 0 bases, in that order; junction bases with no gene match: 0. This CDR3 comprises 15 residues. Germline assignment: CDR1 SGHVS and CDR2 FNYEAQ. The source of the sample is a study of blood T cell repertoires in COVID-19. In the study overall: Nucleic acid was either cDNA or gDNA, and it came from T cells, B-cell-depleted T cells, or PBMCs.

The chain combines TRBV7-6 with TRBJ2-5, with 13 bases that match TRBD2. This clonotype was sampled from a woman between 35 and 50 years old with acute COVID-19. Sequencing input: PBMCs or T cells enriched from blood (not recorded which). In DNA, the CDR3 is TGTGCCAGCAGCGGGACTAGCGGGGACCAAGAGACCCAGTACTTC. Amino acids: CASSGTSGDQETQYF.